This TCR beta chain derives from a study of response to subunit inactivated influenza vaccine. About this clonotype: The antigen is not known.

TCRdb recomputed calls from the RT-PCR reads with MiXCR, one row per CDR3 protein. The profile covers over 400,000 distinct CDR3 sequences, with 10% to 15% appearing a single time and roughly 13% taken by the ten largest. V lost 0 bases and J 6 bases, leaving 11 bases between the germline ends. Germline V CDR1 and CDR2: SGDLS, YYNGEE. This CDR3 has 14 amino acids. Study-wide results and limits: New T cells are recruited in small numbers by each seasonal influenza vaccination, according to the authors' suggestion.

The source of this sequence is a man in his fifties or sixties who received an inactivated influenza vaccine. V is TRBV9 and J is TRBJ2-3; perhaps TRBD2 as D (5 bases). This specimen consisted of PBMCs from blood, obtained 35 to 45 days after vaccination. CDR3 residues: CASSVAPTTDTQYF. The CDR3 DNA reads TGTGCCAGCAGCGTAGCTCCGACTACCGATACGCAGTATTTT.